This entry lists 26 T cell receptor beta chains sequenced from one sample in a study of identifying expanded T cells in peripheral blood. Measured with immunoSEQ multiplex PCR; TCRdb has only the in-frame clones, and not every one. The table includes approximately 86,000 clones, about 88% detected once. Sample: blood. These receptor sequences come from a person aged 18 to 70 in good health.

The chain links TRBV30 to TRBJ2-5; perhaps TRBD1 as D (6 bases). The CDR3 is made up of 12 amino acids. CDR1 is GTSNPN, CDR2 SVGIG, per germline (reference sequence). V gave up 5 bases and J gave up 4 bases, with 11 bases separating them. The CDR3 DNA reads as TGTGCCTGGGAGGGGGTAGCAGAGACCCAGTACTTC. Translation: CAWEGVAETQYF. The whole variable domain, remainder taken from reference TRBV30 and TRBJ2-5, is SQTIHQWPATLVQPVGSPLSLECTVEGTSNPNLYWYRQAAGRGLQLLFYSVGIGQISSEVPQNLSASRPQDRQFILSSKKLLLSDSGFYLCAWEGVAETQYFGPGTRLLVL.

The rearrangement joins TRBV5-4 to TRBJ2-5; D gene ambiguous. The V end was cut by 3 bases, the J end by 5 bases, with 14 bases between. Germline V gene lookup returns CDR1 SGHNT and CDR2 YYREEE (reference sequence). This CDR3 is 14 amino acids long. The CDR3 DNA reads TGTGCCAGCAGCTCCACCTTAGGGCGGGAGACCCAGTACTTC. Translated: CASSSTLGRETQYF.

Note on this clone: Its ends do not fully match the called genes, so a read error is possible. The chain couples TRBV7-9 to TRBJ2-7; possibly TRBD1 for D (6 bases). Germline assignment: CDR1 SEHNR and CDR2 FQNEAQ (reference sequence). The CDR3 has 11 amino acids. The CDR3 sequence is CASSLRTVLSF. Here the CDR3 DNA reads TGTGCCAGCAGCTTACGGACAGTCCTCAGCTTC.

The CDR3 nucleotides are TGCAGCGTCCAAAACCCGGATAACCAAGAGACCCAGTACTTC. This codes for CSVQNPDNQETQYF. The V gene is TRBV29-1, the J gene TRBJ2-5; D ambiguous. The V end was cut by 6 bases, the J end by 0 bases, with 14 bases between. This CDR3 spans 14 amino acids. The germline CDR1 and CDR2 sequences are SQVTM and ANQGSEA.

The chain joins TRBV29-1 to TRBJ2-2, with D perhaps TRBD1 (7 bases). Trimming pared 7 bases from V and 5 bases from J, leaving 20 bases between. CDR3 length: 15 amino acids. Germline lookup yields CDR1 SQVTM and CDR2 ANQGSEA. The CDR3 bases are TGCAGCGCTCGACAGGGTAGCGCGGGGACCGGGGAGCTGTTTTTT. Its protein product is CSARQGSAGTGELFF.

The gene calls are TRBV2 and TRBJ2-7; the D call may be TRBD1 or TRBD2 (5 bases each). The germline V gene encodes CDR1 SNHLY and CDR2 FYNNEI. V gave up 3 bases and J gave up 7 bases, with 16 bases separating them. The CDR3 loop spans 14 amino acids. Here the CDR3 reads CASSDGAQGREQYF. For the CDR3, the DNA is TGTGCCAGCAGTGACGGGGCCCAAGGTAGGGAGCAGTACTTC. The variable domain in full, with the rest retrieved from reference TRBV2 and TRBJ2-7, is EPEVTQTPSHQVTQMGQEVILRCVPISNHLYFYWYRQILGQKVEFLVSFYNNEISEKSEIFDDQFSVERPDGSNFTLKIRSTKLEDSAMYFCASSDGAQGREQYFGPGTRLTVT.

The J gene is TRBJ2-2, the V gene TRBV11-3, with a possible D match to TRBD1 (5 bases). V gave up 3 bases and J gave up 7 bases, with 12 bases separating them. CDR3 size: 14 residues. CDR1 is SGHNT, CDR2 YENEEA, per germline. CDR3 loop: CASSFSRASGELFF. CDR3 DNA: TGTGCCAGCAGCTTTTCCAGGGCCAGCGGGGAGCTGTTTTTT.

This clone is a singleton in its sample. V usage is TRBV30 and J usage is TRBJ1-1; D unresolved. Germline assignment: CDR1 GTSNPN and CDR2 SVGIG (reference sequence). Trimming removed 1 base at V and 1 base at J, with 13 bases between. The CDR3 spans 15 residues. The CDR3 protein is CAWSGLLKGNTEAFF. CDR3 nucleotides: TGTGCCTGGAGTGGTCTACTTAAGGGGAACACTGAAGCTTTCTTT.

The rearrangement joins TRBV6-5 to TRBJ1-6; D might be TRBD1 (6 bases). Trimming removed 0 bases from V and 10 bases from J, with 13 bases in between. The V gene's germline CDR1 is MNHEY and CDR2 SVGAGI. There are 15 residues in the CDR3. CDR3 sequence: CASSYSRRTESPLHF. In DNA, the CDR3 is TGTGCCAGCAGTTACTCGAGAAGGACAGAATCACCCCTCCACTTT.

CDR3 sequence (DNA): TGTGCCAGTAGTCTCCGGGACAGGTTTGATGATAATTCACCCCTCCACTTT. Amino acids: CASSLRDRFDDNSPLHF. The rearrangement joins TRBV19 to TRBJ1-6; TRBD1 matches 8 bases. There are 17 residues in the CDR3. The germline V gene encodes CDR1 LNHDA and CDR2 SQIVND (reference sequence). After removal of 5 bases from V and 5 bases from J, the junction contained 11 bases not matched to a gene. Complete variable domain (other parts from reference TRBV19 and TRBJ1-6): DGGITQSPKYLFRKEGQNVTLSCEQNLNHDAMYWYRQDPGQGLRLIYYSQIVNDFQKGDIAEGYSVSREKKESFPLTVTSAQKNPTAFYLCASSLRDRFDDNSPLHFGNGTRLTVT.

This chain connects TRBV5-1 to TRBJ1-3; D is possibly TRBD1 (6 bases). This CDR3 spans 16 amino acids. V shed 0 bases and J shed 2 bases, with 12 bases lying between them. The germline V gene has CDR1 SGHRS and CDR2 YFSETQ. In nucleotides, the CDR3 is TGCGCCAGCAGCTTGGTCGGTGGGGGGCCTGGAAACACCATATATTTT. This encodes CASSLVGGGPGNTIYF.

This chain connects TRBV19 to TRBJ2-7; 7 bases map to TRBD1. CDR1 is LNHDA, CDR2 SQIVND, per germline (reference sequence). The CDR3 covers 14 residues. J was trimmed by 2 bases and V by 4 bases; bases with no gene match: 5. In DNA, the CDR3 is TGTGCCAGTAGTACCAGGGGGTACCCCTACGAGCAGTACTTC. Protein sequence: CASSTRGYPYEQYF.

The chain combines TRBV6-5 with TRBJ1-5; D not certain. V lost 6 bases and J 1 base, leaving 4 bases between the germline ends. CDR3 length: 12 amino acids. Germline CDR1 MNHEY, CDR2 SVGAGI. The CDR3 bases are TGTGCCAGCAGGGAAAGCAATCAGCCCCAGCATTTT. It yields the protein CASRESNQPQHF.

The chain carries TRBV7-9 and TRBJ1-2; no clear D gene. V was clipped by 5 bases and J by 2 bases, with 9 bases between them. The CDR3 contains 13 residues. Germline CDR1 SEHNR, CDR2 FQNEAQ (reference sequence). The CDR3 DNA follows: TGTGCCAGCAGCCATGGAGGAAACTATGGCTACACCTTC. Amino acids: CASSHGGNYGYTF.

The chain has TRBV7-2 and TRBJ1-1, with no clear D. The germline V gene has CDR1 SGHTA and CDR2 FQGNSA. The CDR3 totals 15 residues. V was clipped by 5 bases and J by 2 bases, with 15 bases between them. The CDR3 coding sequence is TGTGCCAGCAGCCCTAGCGGGCTACTAAACACTGAAGCTTTCTTT. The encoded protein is CASSPSGLLNTEAFF.

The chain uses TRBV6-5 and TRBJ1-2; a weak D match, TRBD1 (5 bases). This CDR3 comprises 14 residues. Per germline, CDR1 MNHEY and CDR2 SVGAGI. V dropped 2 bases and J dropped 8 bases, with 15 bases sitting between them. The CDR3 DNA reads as TGTGCCAGCAGTTACAGGACACCGTCCGGCGGCTACACCTTC. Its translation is CASSYRTPSGGYTF.

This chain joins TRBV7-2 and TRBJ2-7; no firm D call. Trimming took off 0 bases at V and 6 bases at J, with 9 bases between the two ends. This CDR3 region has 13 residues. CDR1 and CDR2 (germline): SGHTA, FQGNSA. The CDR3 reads CASSLAARGEQYF. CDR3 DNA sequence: TGTGCCAGCAGCTTAGCGGCGCGAGGCGAGCAGTACTTC. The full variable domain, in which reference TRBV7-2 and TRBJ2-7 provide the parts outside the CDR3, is GAGVSQSPSNKVTEKGKDVELRCDPISGHTALYWYRQSLGQGLEFLIYFQGNSAPDKSGLPSDRFSAERTGGSVSTLTIQRTQQEDSAVYLCASSLAARGEQYFGPGTRLTVT.

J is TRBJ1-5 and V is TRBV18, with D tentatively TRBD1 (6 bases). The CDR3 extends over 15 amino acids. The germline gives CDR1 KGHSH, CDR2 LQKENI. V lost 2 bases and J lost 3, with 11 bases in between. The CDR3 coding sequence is TGTGCCAGCTCACCAGGGGGGCGCGTCAATCAGCCCCAGCATTTT. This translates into CASSPGGRVNQPQHF.

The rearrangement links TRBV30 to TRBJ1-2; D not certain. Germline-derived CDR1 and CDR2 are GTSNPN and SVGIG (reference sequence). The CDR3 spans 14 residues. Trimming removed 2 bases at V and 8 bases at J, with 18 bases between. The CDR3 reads CAWSIPRQVDGYTF. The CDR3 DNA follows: TGTGCCTGGAGTATCCCCCGCCAGGTTGACGGCTACACCTTC.

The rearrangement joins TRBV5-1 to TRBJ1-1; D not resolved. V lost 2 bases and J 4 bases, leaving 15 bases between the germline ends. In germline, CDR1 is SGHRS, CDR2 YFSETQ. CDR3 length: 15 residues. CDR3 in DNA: TGCGCCAGCAGCTTAGGTCCGGGAACGAGCACTGAAGCTTTCTTT. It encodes CASSLGPGTSTEAFF.

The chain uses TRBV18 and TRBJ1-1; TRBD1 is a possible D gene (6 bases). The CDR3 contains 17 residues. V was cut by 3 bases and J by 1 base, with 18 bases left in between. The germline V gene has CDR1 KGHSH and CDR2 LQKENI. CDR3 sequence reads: CASSPRDNVGRNTEAFF. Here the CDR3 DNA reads TGTGCCAGCTCACCCCGGGACAATGTTGGGCGGAACACTGAAGCTTTCTTT.

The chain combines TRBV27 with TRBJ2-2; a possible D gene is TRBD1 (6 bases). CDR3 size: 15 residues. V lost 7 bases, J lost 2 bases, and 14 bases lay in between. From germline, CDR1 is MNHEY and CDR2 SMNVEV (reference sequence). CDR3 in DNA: TGTGCCAGCACCGAACAGGGCACCAACACCGGGGAGCTGTTTTTT. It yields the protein CASTEQGTNTGELFF.

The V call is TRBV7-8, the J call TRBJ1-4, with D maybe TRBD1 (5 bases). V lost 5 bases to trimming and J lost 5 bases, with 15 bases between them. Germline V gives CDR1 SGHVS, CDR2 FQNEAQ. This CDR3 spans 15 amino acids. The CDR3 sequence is CASSRGAAMNEKLFF. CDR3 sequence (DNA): TGTGCCAGCAGCAGAGGGGCAGCCATGAATGAAAAACTGTTTTTT. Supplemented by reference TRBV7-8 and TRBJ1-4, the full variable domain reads GAGVSQSPRYKVAKRGQDVALRCDPISGHVSLFWYQQALGQGPEFLTYFQNEAQLDKSGLPSDRFFAERPEGSVSTLKIQRTQQEDSAVYLCASSRGAAMNEKLFFGSGTQLSVL.

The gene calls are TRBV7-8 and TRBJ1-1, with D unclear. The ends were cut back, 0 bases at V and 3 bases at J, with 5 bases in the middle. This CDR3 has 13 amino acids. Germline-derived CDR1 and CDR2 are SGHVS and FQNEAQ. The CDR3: CASSLAGYTEAFF. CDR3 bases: TGTGCCAGCAGCTTAGCGGGTTACACTGAAGCTTTCTTT.

The CDR3 spells CASTPGVGGQTEAFF. DNA of the CDR3: TGTGCCAGCACCCCCGGGGTAGGGGGGCAGACTGAAGCTTTCTTT. The V and J genes are TRBV6-6 and TRBJ1-1, with D tentatively TRBD1 (6 bases). Trimming removed 7 bases at V and 5 bases at J, with 20 bases between. The germline V gene encodes CDR1 MNHNY and CDR2 SVGAGI (reference sequence). This CDR3 spans 15 amino acids.

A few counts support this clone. CDR3 nucleotides: TGTGCCAGCAGTGTTACACCCGGGAATTCACCCCTCCACTTT. It yields the protein CASSVTPGNSPLHF. The chain combines TRBV6-4 with TRBJ1-6; no firm D call. With 4 bases removed from V and 7 bases from J, the gap between germline ends came to 11 bases. CDR1 MRHNA and CDR2 SNTAGT come from the germline V gene. This CDR3 contains 14 residues.